This T cell receptor beta chain appears in the sequencing data of a study of cytomegalovirus exposure and HLA in healthy donors. Whole-study results and caveats: The study put 150 to 200 TCR beta chains on its list as cytomegalovirus-associated. In a later analysis, CMV-associated beta chains were mostly HLA-associated, it appeared. Later analysis associated a missense DCLRE1C variant with TCR beta V- and J-gene trimming. A prior analysis recorded that most TCR beta V segments were productive about 87% or about 30% of the time.

PCR amplification relied on 60 Vbeta primers (plus 13 Jbeta primers). The method was immunoSEQ multiplex PCR; TCRdb's version includes in-frame clones alone and lacks a portion of them. The repertoire holds about 110,000 clones, with roughly 68% as singletons. Comment on this clone: The antigen remains undetermined.

The sequencing sample was made of PBMCs. This receptor was identified in a woman in her thirties in good health and CMV-seronegative.

CDR3 loop: CASSKELAGFGELFF. The CDR3 coding sequence is TGTGCCAGCAGTAAGGAGCTAGCGGGATTCGGGGAGCTGTTTTTT. The genes are TRBV14 and TRBJ2-2; 9 bases align to TRBD2. Germline V CDR1 and CDR2: SGHDN, FVKESK. V shed 6 bases, J shed 7 bases, and the junction held 9 bases outside the gene matches. This CDR3 is 15 amino acids long. The full variable domain, completed using reference TRBV14 and TRBJ2-2, is EAGVTQFPSHSVIEKGQTVTLRCDPISGHDNLYWYRRVMGKEIKFLLHFVKESKQDESGMPNNRFLAERTGGTYSTLKVQPAELEDSGVYFCASSKELAGFGELFFGEGSRLTVL.